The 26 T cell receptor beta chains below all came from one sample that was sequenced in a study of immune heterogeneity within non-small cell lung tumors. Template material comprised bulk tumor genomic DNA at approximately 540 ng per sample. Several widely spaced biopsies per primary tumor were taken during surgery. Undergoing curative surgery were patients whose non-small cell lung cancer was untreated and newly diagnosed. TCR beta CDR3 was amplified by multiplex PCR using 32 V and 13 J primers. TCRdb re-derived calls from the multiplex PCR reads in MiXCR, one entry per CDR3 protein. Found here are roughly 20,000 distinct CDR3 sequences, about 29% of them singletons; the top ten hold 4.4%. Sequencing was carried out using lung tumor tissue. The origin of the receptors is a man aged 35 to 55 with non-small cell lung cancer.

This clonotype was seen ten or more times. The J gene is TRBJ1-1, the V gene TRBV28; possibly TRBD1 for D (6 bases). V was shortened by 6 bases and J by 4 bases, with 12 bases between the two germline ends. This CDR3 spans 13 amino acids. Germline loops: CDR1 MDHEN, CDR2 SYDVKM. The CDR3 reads CASSRGSGTEAFF. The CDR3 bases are TGTGCCAGCAGCAGGGGATCGGGCACTGAAGCTTTCTTT.

CDR3 DNA: TGTGCCAGCAGCCCACCCCCGGCGGACTACTCCTACAATGAGCAGTTCTTC. Its translation is CASSPPPADYSYNEQFF. J is TRBJ2-1 and V is TRBV11-3; D may be TRBD2 (6 bases). The CDR3 sequence is 17 residues long. Germline CDR1 reads SGHNT; CDR2 reads YENEEA. V lost 5 bases and J 0 bases, leaving 17 bases between the germline ends.

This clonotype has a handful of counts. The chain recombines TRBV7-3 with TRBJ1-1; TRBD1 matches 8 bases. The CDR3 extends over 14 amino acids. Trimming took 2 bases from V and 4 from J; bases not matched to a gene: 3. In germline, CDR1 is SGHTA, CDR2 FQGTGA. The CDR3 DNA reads TGTGCCAGCAGCTTAGACAGGGGAGGCACTGAAGCTTTCTTT. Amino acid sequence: CASSLDRGGTEAFF.

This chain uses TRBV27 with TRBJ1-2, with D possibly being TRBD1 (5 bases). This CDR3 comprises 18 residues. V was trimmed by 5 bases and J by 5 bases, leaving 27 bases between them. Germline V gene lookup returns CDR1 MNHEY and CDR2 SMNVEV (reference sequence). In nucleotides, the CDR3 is TGTGCCAGCAGTCCCGAAGCCCCCGGCAGGGCGGGGCCGTATGGCTACACCTTC. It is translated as CASSPEAPGRAGPYGYTF.

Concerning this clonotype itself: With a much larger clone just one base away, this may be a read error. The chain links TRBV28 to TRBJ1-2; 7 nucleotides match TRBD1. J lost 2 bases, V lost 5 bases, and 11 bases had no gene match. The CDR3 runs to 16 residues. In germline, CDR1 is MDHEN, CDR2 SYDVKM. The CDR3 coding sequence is TGTGCCAGCAGTGCCCCCGGGACAGAAAAAAACTATGGCTACACCTTC. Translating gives CASSAPGTEKNYGYTF.

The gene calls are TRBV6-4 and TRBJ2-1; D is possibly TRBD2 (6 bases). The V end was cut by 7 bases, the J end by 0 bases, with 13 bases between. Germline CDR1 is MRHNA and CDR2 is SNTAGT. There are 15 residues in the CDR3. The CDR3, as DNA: TGTGCCAGCAACCCGTGGGGGGTCTCCTACAATGAGCAGTTCTTC. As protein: CASNPWGVSYNEQFF.

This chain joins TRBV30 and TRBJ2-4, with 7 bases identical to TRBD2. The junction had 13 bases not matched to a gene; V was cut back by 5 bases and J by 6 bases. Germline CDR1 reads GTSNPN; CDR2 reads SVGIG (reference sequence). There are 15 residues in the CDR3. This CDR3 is CAWSLGEGPGNIQYF. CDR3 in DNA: TGTGCCTGGTCATTGGGGGAGGGGCCGGGAAACATTCAGTACTTC.

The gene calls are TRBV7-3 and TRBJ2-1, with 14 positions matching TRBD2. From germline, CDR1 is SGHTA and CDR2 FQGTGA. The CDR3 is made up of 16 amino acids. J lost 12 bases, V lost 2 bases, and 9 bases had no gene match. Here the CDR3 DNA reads TGTGCCAGCAGCTTATCCGGGACTAGCGGGAGTATGGTGCAGTTCTTC. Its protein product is CASSLSGTSGSMVQFF.

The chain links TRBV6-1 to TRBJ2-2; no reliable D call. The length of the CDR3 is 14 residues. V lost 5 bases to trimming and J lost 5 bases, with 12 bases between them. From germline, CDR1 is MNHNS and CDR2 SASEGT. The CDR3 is CASSSPIETGELFF. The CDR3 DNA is TGTGCCAGCAGTTCTCCAATTGAGACCGGGGAGCTGTTTTTT.

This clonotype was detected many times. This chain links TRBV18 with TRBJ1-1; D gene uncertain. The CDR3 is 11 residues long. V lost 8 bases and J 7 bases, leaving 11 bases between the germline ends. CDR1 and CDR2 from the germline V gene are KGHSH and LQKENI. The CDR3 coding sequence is TGTGCCAGCACCGAGACGCATGAAGCTTTCTTT. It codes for CASTETHEAFF.

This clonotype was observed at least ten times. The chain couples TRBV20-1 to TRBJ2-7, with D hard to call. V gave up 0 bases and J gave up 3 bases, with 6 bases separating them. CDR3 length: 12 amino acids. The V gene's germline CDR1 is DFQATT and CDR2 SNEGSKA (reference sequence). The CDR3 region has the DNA TGCAGTGCTAGAGATTACCGCTACGAGCAGTACTTC. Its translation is CSARDYRYEQYF.

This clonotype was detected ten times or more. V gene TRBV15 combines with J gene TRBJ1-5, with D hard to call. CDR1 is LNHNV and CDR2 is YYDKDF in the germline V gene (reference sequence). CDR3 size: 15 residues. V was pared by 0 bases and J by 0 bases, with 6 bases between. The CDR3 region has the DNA TGTGCCACCAGCAGAGATTGGGGTAGCAATCAGCCCCAGCATTTT. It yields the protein CATSRDWGSNQPQHF. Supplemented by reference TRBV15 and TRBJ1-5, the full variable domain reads DAMVIQNPRYQVTQFGKPVTLSCSQTLNHNVMYWYQQKSSQAPKLLFHYYDKDFNNEADTPDNFQSRRPNTSFCFLDIRSPGLGDTAMYLCATSRDWGSNQPQHFGDGTRLSIL.

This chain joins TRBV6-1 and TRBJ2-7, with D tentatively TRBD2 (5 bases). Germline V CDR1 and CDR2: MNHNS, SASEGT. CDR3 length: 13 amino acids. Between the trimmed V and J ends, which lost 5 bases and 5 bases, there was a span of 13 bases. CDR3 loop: CASSRGPDHEQYF. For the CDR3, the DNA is TGTGCCAGCAGTAGAGGGCCGGACCACGAGCAGTACTTC.

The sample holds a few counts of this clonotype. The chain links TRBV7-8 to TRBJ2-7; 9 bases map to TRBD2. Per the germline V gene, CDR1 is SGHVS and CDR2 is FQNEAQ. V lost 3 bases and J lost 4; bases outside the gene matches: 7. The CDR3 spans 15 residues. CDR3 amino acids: CASSLAGGPQYEQYF. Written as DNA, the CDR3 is TGTGCCAGCAGCTTGGCGGGAGGGCCTCAGTACGAGCAGTACTTC.

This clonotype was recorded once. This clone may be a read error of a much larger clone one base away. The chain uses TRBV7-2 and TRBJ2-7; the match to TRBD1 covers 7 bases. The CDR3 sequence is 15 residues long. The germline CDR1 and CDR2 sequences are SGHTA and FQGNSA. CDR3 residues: CASSLLFGDSYDQYF. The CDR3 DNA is TGTGCCAGCAGCTTACTTTTTGGGGACAGCTACGATCAGTACTTC.

The CDR3 DNA reads as TGTGCCAGCTCACCACCGGACTCTCCTGCGAATGAGCAGTTCTTC. It codes for CASSPPDSPANEQFF. The V and J genes are TRBV18 and TRBJ2-1; the D gene is possibly TRBD2 (5 bases). CDR1 and CDR2 (germline): KGHSH, LQKENI. V lost 0 bases and J lost 7, with 13 bases in between. The CDR3 has 15 amino acids. The whole variable domain, remainder taken from reference TRBV18 and TRBJ2-1, is NAGVMQNPRHLVRRRGQEARLRCSPMKGHSHVYWYRQLPEEGLKFMVYLQKENIIDESGMPKERFSAEFPKEGPSILRIQQVVRGDSAAYFCASSPPDSPANEQFFGPGTRLTVL.

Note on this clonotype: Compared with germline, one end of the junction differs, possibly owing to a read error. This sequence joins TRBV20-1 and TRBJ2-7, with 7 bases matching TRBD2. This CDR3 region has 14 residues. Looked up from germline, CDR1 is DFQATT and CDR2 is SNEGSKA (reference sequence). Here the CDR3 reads CSAKRFERGYEQYF. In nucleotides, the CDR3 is TGCAGTGCTAAACGTTTTGAGCGGGGCTACGAGCAATACTTC.

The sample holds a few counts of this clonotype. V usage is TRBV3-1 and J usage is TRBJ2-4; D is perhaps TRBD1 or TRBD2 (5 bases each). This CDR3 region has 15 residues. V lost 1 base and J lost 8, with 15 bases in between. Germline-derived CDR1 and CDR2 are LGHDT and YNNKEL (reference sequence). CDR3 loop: CASSQAIRGNDIQYF. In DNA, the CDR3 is TGTGCCAGCAGCCAAGCAATACGGGGCAACGACATTCAGTACTTC.

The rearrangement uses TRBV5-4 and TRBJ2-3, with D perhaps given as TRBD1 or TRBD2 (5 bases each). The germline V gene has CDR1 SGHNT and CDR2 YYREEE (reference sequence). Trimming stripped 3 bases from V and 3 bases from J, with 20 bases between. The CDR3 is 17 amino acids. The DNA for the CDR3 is TGTGCCAGCAGCTCCAACTACGGGACCTTAAATACAGATACGCAGTATTTT. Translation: CASSSNYGTLNTDTQYF.

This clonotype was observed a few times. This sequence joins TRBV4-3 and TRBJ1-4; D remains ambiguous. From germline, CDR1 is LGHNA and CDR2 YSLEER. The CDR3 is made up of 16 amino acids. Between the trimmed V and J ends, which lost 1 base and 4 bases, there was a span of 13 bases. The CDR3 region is CASSQGGQEFNEKLFF. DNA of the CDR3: TGCGCCAGCAGCCAAGGAGGTCAGGAATTTAATGAAAAACTGTTTTTT.

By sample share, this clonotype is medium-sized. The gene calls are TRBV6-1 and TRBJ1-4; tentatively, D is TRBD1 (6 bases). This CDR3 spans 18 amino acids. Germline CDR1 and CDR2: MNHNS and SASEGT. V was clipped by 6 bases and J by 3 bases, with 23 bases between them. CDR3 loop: CASRLMFGGRMANEKLFF. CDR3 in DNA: TGTGCCAGCAGGTTAATGTTCGGGGGGCGCATGGCTAATGAAAAACTGTTTTTT.

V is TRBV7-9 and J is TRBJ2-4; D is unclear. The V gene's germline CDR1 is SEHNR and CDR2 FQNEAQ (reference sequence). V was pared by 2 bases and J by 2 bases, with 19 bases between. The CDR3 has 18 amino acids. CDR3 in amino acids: CASSLLGGLGRTKNIQYF. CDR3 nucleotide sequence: TGTGCCAGCAGCTTACTTGGTGGGCTGGGCCGGACCAAAAACATTCAGTACTTC.

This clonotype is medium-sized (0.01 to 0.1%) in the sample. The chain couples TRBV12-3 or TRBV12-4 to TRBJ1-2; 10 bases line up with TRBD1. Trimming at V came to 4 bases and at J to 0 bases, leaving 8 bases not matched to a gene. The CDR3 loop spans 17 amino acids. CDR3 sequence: CASSSRDRGPSNYGYTF. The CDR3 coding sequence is TGTGCCAGCAGTTCCCGGGACAGGGGCCCCTCTAACTATGGCTACACCTTC.

The CDR3 nucleotides read TGTGCCAGCTCTAGGGGTCTTTACGAGCAGTACTTC. Protein product: CASSRGLYEQYF. The chain combines TRBV12-3 or TRBV12-4 with TRBJ2-7; D perhaps matches TRBD1 (5 bases). V lost 8 bases and J 4 bases, leaving 12 bases between the germline ends. This CDR3 comprises 12 residues.

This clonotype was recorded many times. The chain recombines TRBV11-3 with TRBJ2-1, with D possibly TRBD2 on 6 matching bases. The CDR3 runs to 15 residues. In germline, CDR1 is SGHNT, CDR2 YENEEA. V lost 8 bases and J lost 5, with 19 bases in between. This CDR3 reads CASGPLGTVNNEQFF. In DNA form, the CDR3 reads TGTGCCAGCGGCCCCTTGGGGACTGTGAACAATGAGCAGTTCTTC.

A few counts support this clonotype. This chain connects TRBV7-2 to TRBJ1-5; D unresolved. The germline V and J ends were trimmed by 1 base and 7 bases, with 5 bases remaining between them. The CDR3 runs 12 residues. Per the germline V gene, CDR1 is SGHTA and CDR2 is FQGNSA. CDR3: CASSLVGQPQHF. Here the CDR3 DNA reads TGTGCCAGCAGCTTAGTGGGGCAGCCCCAGCATTTT. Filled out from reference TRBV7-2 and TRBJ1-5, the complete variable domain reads GAGVSQSPSNKVTEKGKDVELRCDPISGHTALYWYRQSLGQGLEFLIYFQGNSAPDKSGLPSDRFSAERTGGSVSTLTIQRTQQEDSAVYLCASSLVGQPQHFGDGTRLSIL.